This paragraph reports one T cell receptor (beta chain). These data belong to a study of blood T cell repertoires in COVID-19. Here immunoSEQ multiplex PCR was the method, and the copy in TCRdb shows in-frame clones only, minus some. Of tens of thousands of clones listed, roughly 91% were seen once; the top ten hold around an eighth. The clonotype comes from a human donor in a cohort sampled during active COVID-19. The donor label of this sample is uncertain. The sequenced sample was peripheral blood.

CDR3 nucleotide sequence: TGTGCCAGCAGTGAACAGCCAGCGGGGGGGGCGCTCGGCAATGAGCAGTTCTTC. It translates to CASSEQPAGGALGNEQFF. The chain couples TRBV6-1 to TRBJ2-1; TRBD2 matches at 10 bases. CDR3 length: 18 residues. Germline V gene sequence: CDR1 MNHNS, CDR2 SASEGT. Trimming cost V 2 bases and J 6 bases; bases outside gene matches: 13.